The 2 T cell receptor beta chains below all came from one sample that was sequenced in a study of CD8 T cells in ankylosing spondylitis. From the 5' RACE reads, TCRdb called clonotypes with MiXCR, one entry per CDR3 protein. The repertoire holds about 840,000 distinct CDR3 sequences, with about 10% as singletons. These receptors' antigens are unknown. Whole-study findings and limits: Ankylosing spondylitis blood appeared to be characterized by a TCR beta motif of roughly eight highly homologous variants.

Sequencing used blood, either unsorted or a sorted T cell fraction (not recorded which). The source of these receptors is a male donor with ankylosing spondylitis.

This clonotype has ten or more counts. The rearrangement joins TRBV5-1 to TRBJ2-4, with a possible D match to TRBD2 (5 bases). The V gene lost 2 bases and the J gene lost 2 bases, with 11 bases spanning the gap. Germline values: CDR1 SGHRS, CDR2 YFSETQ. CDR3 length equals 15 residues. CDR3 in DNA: TGCGCCAGCAGCTTAACGGGGTACCCCAAAAACATTCAGTACTTC. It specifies CASSLTGYPKNIQYF.

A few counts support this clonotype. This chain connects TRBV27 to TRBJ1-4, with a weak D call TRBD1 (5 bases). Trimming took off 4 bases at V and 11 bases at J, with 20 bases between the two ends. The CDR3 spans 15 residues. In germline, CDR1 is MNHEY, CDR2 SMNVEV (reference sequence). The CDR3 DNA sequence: TGTGCCAGCAGTTCCACTTCAGGGCCCGGGGGGAAACTGTTTTTT. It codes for CASSSTSGPGGKLFF.